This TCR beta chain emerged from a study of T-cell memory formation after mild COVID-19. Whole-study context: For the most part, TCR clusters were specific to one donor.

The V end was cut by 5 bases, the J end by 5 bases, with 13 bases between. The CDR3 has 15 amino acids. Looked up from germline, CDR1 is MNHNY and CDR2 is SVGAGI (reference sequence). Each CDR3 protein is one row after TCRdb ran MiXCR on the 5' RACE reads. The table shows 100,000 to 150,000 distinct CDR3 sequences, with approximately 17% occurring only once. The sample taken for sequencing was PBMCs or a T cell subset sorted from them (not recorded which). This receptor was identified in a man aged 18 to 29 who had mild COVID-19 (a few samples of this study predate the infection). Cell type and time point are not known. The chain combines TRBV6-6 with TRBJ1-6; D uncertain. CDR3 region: CASSTQQENNSPLHF. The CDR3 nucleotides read TGTGCCAGCAGTACACAGCAGGAAAATAATTCACCCCTCCACTTT.